The 16 T cell receptor beta chains below were found in one sample sequenced in a study of blood T cell repertoires in COVID-19. Method: immunoSEQ multiplex PCR; TCRdb's copy keeps in-frame clones and lacks some. The sample holds some 200,000 clones, 75% to 85% seen once. Sequences were obtained from PBMCs or T cells enriched from blood (not recorded which). Every receptor here comes from a man in his forties who had recovered from COVID-19.

V usage is TRBV19 and J usage is TRBJ2-3, with D unclear. V gave up 0 bases and J gave up 3 bases, with 7 bases separating them. The CDR3 extends over 14 amino acids. The V gene's germline CDR1 is LNHDA and CDR2 SQIVND (reference sequence). The CDR3 region has the DNA TGTGCCAGTAGTATAGATCCCAGGACAGATACGCAGTATTTT. Amino acid sequence: CASSIDPRTDTQYF.

This clone showed up just once. The V call is TRBV12-1, the J call TRBJ2-7; TRBD2, the D gene given by the table, was not confirmed from the DNA. TRBV12-1 is classified as a pseudogene. This CDR3 has 18 residues. CDR3 nucleotides: TGTGCCAGCAGCTTTCCTGTTGTACTAGCGGATAACATCTACGAGCAGTACTTC. Its protein is CASSFPVVLADNIYEQYF.

The chain links TRBV6-6 to TRBJ1-5; maybe TRBD1 (6 bases). V was cut by 2 bases and J by 1 base, with 9 bases left in between. Germline assignment: CDR1 MNHNY and CDR2 SVGAGI (reference sequence). This CDR3 spans 15 amino acids. The CDR3 DNA sequence: TGTGCCAGCAGTTACGGGACACCGAGCAATCAGCCCCAGCATTTT. Translated: CASSYGTPSNQPQHF.

This chain connects TRBV5-1 to TRBJ2-1, with D uncertain. The V end lost 0 bases, the J end lost 0 bases, and 13 bases lay between the germline ends. Germline-derived CDR1 and CDR2 are SGHRS and YFSETQ. The CDR3 covers 17 residues. CDR3 in amino acids: CASSLVPPTSSYNEQFF. CDR3 nucleotides: TGCGCCAGCAGCTTGGTACCTCCTACGAGCTCCTACAATGAGCAGTTCTTC.

The chain recombines TRBV14 with TRBJ1-6, with a weak D call TRBD1 (5 bases). The CDR3 loop spans 17 amino acids. From germline, CDR1 is SGHDN and CDR2 FVKESK. V was pared by 1 base and J by 4 bases, with 14 bases between. This chain's CDR3 is CASSQAGGVGYNSPLHF. CDR3 DNA sequence: TGTGCCAGCAGCCAAGCCGGGGGAGTCGGGTATAATTCACCCCTCCACTTT.

This chain links TRBV19 with TRBJ1-5; a possible D gene is TRBD1 (5 bases). The CDR3 runs to 16 residues. CDR1 and CDR2 (germline): LNHDA, SQIVND (reference sequence). Trimming cost V 0 bases and J 1 base, with 10 bases left between them. CDR3 region: CASSIEGGGSNQPQHF. CDR3 DNA sequence: TGTGCCAGTAGTATAGAGGGCGGGGGGAGCAATCAGCCCCAGCATTTT.

V and J are TRBV28 and TRBJ2-7, with 8 bases matching TRBD2. This CDR3 spans 21 amino acids. After removal of 2 bases from V and 7 bases from J, the junction contained 28 bases not matched to a gene. The V gene's germline CDR1 is MDHEN and CDR2 SYDVKM. The CDR3 nucleotides read TGTGCCAGCAGTTTAAGGTTGGGAAGGACTAGCCGGTATGAACACCCTATAGAGCAGTACTTC. As protein: CASSLRLGRTSRYEHPIEQYF.

On this clone: Other DNA sequences of this sample code for an identical CDR3. The chain has TRBV7-9 and TRBJ2-5, with D uncertain. V lost 5 bases and J 5 bases, leaving 6 bases between the germline ends. Per the germline V gene, CDR1 is SEHNR and CDR2 is FQNEAQ (reference sequence). The CDR3 spans 11 residues. CDR3 DNA: TGTGCCAGCAGCCCCGGGGAGACCCAGTACTTC. Translating gives CASSPGETQYF.

This clone showed up just a few times. This CDR3 is CAWSVSLGSRGGTATQYSNQPQHF. The CDR3 DNA reads TGTGCCTGGAGTGTATCTCTAGGATCGAGGGGTGGGACAGCGACACAATATAGCAATCAGCCCCAGCATTTT. This chain joins TRBV30 and TRBJ1-5, with TRBD1 matching 7 bases. The CDR3 is made up of 24 amino acids. With 0 bases clipped from V and 0 bases from J, the junction kept 29 bases outside the gene matches. Germline V gene sequence: CDR1 GTSNPN, CDR2 SVGIG (reference sequence).

The V call is TRBV12-3 or TRBV12-4, the J call TRBJ2-7; D is possibly TRBD2 (6 bases). Trimming took 5 bases from V and 7 from J, leaving 12 bases between them. The CDR3 runs 12 residues. The CDR3 protein is CASSHHGREQYV. The DNA of the CDR3 is TGTGCCAGCAGTCACCACGGGAGAGAGCAGTACGTC.

This clone turned up a few times. V usage is TRBV9 and J usage is TRBJ2-7; D perhaps matches TRBD1 (5 bases). V lost 0 bases and J lost 0, with 10 bases in between. This CDR3 is 15 amino acids long. Germline loops: CDR1 SGDLS, CDR2 YYNGEE. CDR3 coding DNA: TGTGCCAGCAGCGTAGTAGGGGCCCCCTCCTACGAGCAGTACTTC. Protein product: CASSVVGAPSYEQYF.

The rearrangement uses TRBV30 and TRBJ1-1; TRBD1 might be the D (5 bases). Trimming took 0 bases from V and 11 from J, leaving 10 bases between them. Looked up from germline, CDR1 is GTSNPN and CDR2 is SVGIG (reference sequence). This CDR3 is 11 amino acids long. The DNA for the CDR3 is TGTGCCTGGAGTGTGGACCGGGGGGCTTTCTTT. Its protein is CAWSVDRGAFF.

The chain carries TRBV18 and TRBJ2-7; a possible D gene is TRBD1 (5 bases). The CDR3 is 16 residues long. Trimming removed 6 bases from V and 0 bases from J, with 18 bases in between. The germline V gene encodes CDR1 KGHSH and CDR2 LQKENI. In DNA form, the CDR3 reads TGTGCCAGCTCCCCCCAGGGAAAATGGGGCTCCTACGAGCAGTACTTC. Protein: CASSPQGKWGSYEQYF.

V and J are TRBV28 and TRBJ1-5, with D unclear. The CDR3 consists of 12 residues. V dropped 8 bases and J dropped 5 bases, with 10 bases sitting between them. Germline V gene lookup returns CDR1 MDHEN and CDR2 SYDVKM. DNA of the CDR3: TGTGCCAGCGGAAATGGAGATCAGCCCCAGCATTTT. It translates to CASGNGDQPQHF.

This sequence joins TRBV3-1 (or the pseudogene TRBV3-2) and TRBJ2-7, with 7 bases aligning to TRBD1. This CDR3 region has 14 residues. Per the germline V gene, CDR1 is LGHDT and CDR2 is YNNKEL (reference sequence). Trimming cost V 1 base and J 4 bases; bases outside gene matches: 4. DNA for the CDR3: TGTGCCAGCAGCCAAGGGACACAGGGGTACGAGCAGTACGTC. Translation: CASSQGTQGYEQYV.

The chain couples TRBV6-5 to TRBJ2-7, with D possibly TRBD2 on 6 matching bases. Germline CDR1 reads MNHEY; CDR2 reads SVGAGI. The CDR3 is 14 amino acids. V was shortened by 5 bases and J by 2 bases, with 13 bases between the two germline ends. CDR3 DNA: TGTGCCAGCAGTACAAGTAGCGGAACCTACGAGCAGTACTTC. Translated: CASSTSSGTYEQYF.